A selection of T cell receptor beta chains follows, all from one sample in a study of CD8+ T cells in alopecia areata. Clones were sequenced by immunoSEQ multiplex PCR, and TCRdb holds only the in-frame ones, with some missing. The table includes about 150,000 clones, around 58% detected once. The sample in question was CD4+ T cells sorted from blood, obtained at week 0. Receptors originate from a human donor with alopecia areata. Both conserved end residues are part of each CDR3. D genes are given only for firm matches. Clone size appears in some rows only: once, few, many, or a class for an expanded clone.

d_call j_call v_call clone_size cdr3_nt cdr3_aa
NA TRBJ2-3 TRBV15 NA TGTGCCACCAGCAGTCAGGATACGCAGTATTTT CATSSQDTQYF
NA TRBJ2-7 TRBV5-1 few TGCGCCAGCAGTTTCCAGCAGGGAAGTGGCGAGCAGTACTTC CASSFQQGSGEQYF
NA TRBJ2-6 TRBV7-9 NA TGTGCCAGCAGCCCCCCGTCATCGGGGGCCAACGTCCTGACTTTC CASSPPSSGANVLTF
NA TRBJ2-5 TRBV9 few TGTGCCAGCAGCCCCGACAAGGAGACCCAGTACTTC CASSPDKETQYF
TRBD1 TRBJ1-2 TRBV28 NA TGTGCCAGCAGCCGGAGTATTGGGACAGGGGAGAACTATGGCTACACCTTC CASSRSIGTGENYGYTF
NA TRBJ1-1 TRBV5-6 few TGTGCCAGCAGCTTGTTCGGCATGAACACTGAAGCTTTCTTT CASSLFGMNTEAFF
NA TRBJ2-2 TRBV27 NA TGTGCCAGCAGTCCGACCGTTTTTGGATCAACCGGGGAGCTGTTTTTT CASSPTVFGSTGELFF
NA TRBJ1-1 TRBV9 NA TGTGCCAGCAGCGTCGGGCCCCGAACTGAAGCTTTCTTT CASSVGPRTEAFF
TRBD1 TRBJ1-2 TRBV11-2 NA TGTGCCAGCAGCTTAGCCGGAAGGCAGGGGGACCCCTATGGCTACACCTTC CASSLAGRQGDPYGYTF
NA TRBJ2-7 TRBV5-1 NA TGCGCCAGGACTGAGGGGGGCGAGCAGTACTTC CARTEGGEQYF
NA TRBJ2-5 TRBV30 NA TGTGCCTGGAGTGTAAGGAGAAAGCCTCAAGAGACCCAGTACTTC CAWSVRRKPQETQYF
NA TRBJ2-5 TRBV6-5 NA TGTGCCAGCAGTTACGCACGGGGTGAAGAGACCCAGTACTTC CASSYARGEETQYF
TRBD1 TRBJ2-7 TRBV2 NA TGTGCCAGCAGTGAATCGACAGGGGGCGAGCAGTACTTC CASSESTGGEQYF
NA TRBJ2-6 TRBV4-3 NA TGCGCCAGCAGCCAAGATGTTGCGGGGCCTGGGGCCAACGTCCTGACTTTC CASSQDVAGPGANVLTF
TRBD2 TRBJ2-7 TRBV30 NA TGTGCCTGGAGAACTAGCGGGGGGCCGCTTAGAGAGCAGTACTTC CAWRTSGGPLREQYF
NA TRBJ1-5 TRBV27 NA TGTGCCAGCAGTTTAAAGGAGTATCAGCCCCAGCATTTT CASSLKEYQPQHF
NA TRBJ2-7 TRBV5-6 few TGTGCCAGCACCCAAAGGGTGAGGTGGGGTAACTACGAGCAGTACTTC CASTQRVRWGNYEQYF
NA TRBJ2-6 TRBV6-5 few TGTGCCAGCAGTTACTCCGAGAATGGGGCCAACGTCCTGACTTTC CASSYSENGANVLTF
NA TRBJ2-3 TRBV29-1 few TGCAGCGCTCTACCGGGCGATACGCAGTATTTT CSALPGDTQYF
NA TRBJ1-5 TRBV19 NA TGTGCCAGTAGTATCCCCGGACAGCGCAATCAGCCCCAGCATTTT CASSIPGQRNQPQHF
TRBD1 TRBJ2-7 TRBV7-2 NA TGTGCCAGCAGCTTAGGGACAGGGGCCTACGAGCAGTACTTC CASSLGTGAYEQYF
NA TRBJ2-5 TRBV2 NA TGTGCCAGCAGTGTCGTACAAGAGACCCAGTACTTC CASSVVQETQYF
NA TRBJ2-7 TRBV7-2 NA TGTGCCAGCAGCCCTTATGGGGGGCGCGGGTACGAGCAGTACTTC CASSPYGGRGYEQYF
TRBD2 TRBJ2-1 TRBV6-5 NA TGTGCCAGCAGTCGGGGACTAGCGGTTAATGAGCAGTTCTTC CASSRGLAVNEQFF
TRBD1 TRBJ1-1 TRBV5-1 NA TGCGCCAGCAGCTTCGGACAGGCCATGAACACTGAAGCTTTCTTT CASSFGQAMNTEAFF
NA TRBJ2-2 TRBV9 NA TGTGCCAGCAGCCTAACTAGCTCTGCCGGGGAGCTGTTTTTT CASSLTSSAGELFF
NA TRBJ1-3 TRBV30 NA TGTGCCTGGAGTGACACCGGGTTCTCTGGAAACACCATATATTTT CAWSDTGFSGNTIYF
NA TRBJ1-5 TRBV5-1 NA TGCGCCAGCAGCTTGAGAGGCGGGGAGGGTCAGCCCCAGCATTTT CASSLRGGEGQPQHF
NA TRBJ2-1 TRBV27 NA TGTGCCAGCAGTTTGTCAGGGTCCGATGAGCAGTTCTTC CASSLSGSDEQFF
TRBD1 TRBJ1-5 TRBV7-9 NA TGTGCCAGCAGCTGGGGACAGGGCAGCAATCAGCCCCAGCATTTT CASSWGQGSNQPQHF
NA TRBJ2-7 TRBV29-1 NA TGCAGCGTGGCGGGGGGACAGAGCTCCTACGAGCAGTACTTC CSVAGGQSSYEQYF
NA TRBJ1-2 TRBV7-2 NA TGTGCCAGCAGCTCCCCTGGGGTACGTGGCTACACCTTC CASSSPGVRGYTF
NA TRBJ2-3 TRBV5-1 few TGCGCCAGCAGCTTAACAGATACGCAGTATTTT CASSLTDTQYF
NA TRBJ1-2 TRBV25-1 NA TGTGCCAGCAGCGCAGACTGGGGCTATGGCTACACCTTC CASSADWGYGYTF
TRBD1 TRBJ2-5 TRBV5-1 NA TGCGCCAGCAGCCGGACCGGGACAGAAAGAGAGACCCAGTACTTC CASSRTGTERETQYF
TRBD2 TRBJ2-5 TRBV5-6 NA TGTGCCAGCAGCGCCGGGACTAGTATCGAGACCCAGTACTTC CASSAGTSIETQYF
NA TRBJ2-6 TRBV30 NA TGTGCCTGGGATAGGTCTGGGGCCAACGTCCTGACTTTC CAWDRSGANVLTF
TRBD1 TRBJ2-6 TRBV7-9 NA TGTGCCTGGGACAGGGGGACTGGGGCCAACGTCCTGACTTTC CAWDRGTGANVLTF
TRBD1 TRBJ2-7 TRBV7-8 NA TGTGCCAGCAGCAACCGACAGGGATCCTACGAGCAGTACTTC CASSNRQGSYEQYF
NA TRBJ1-6 TRBV29-1 once TGCAGCGTCGCCGAGGCGGTGGGTTCACCCCTCCACTTT CSVAEAVGSPLHF
TRBD2 TRBJ2-2 TRBV10-3 NA TGTGCCATCAGTGAGTTCGGACTAGCCAGCACCGGGGAGCTGTTTTTT CAISEFGLASTGELFF
NA TRBJ1-4 TRBV18 few TGTGCCAGCTCACGGGAAGACGCGGCCCTCGATGAAAAACTGTTTTTT CASSREDAALDEKLFF
NA TRBJ2-3 TRBV7-2 NA TGTGCCAGCAGCTTCACTCCTCGCACAGATACGCAGTATTTT CASSFTPRTDTQYF
NA TRBJ1-5 TRBV7-2 NA TGTGCCAGCAGCTTAGGTGTCGGGCCTTCTCTCAATCCCCAGCATTTT CASSLGVGPSLNPQHF
NA TRBJ1-5 TRBV30 NA TGTGCCTGGAGTCACGGCAGCAATCAGCCCCAGCATTTT CAWSHGSNQPQHF